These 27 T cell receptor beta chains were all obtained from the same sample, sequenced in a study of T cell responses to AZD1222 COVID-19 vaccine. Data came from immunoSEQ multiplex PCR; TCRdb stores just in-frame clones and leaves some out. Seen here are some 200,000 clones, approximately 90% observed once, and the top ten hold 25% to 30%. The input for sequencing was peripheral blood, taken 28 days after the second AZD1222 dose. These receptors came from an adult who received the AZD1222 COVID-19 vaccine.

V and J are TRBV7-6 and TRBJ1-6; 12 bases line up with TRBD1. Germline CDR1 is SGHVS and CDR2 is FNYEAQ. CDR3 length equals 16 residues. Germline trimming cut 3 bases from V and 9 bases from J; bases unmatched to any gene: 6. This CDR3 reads CASSLAGTGGGSPLHF. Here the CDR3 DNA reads TGTGCCAGCAGCTTGGCCGGGACAGGGGGCGGTTCACCCCTCCACTTT.

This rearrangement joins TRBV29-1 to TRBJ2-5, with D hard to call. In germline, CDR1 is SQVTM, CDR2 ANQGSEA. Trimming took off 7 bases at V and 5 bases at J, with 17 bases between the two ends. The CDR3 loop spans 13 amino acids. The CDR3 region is CSAAENDWETQYF. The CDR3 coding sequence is TGCAGCGCTGCGGAGAATGACTGGGAGACCCAGTACTTC.

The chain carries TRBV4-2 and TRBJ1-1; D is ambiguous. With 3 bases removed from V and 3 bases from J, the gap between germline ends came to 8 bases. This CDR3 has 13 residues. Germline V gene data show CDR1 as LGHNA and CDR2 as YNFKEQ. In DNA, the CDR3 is TGTGCCAGCAGCCAGAAAGCTGACACTGAAGCTTTCTTT. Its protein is CASSQKADTEAFF.

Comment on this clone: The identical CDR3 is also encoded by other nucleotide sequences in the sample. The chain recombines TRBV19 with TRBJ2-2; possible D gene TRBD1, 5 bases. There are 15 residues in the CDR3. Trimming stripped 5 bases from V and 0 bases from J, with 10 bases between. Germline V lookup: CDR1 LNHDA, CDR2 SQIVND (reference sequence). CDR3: CASSQGAANTGELFF. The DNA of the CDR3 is TGTGCCAGTAGTCAAGGGGCAGCGAACACCGGGGAGCTGTTTTTT.

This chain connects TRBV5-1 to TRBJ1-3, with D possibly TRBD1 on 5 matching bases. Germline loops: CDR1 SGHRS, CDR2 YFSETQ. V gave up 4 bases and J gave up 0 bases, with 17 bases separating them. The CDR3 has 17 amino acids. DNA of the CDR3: TGCGCCAGCAGCCCGAACTCCGGGACCGGCTCTGGAAACACCATATATTTT. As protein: CASSPNSGTGSGNTIYF.

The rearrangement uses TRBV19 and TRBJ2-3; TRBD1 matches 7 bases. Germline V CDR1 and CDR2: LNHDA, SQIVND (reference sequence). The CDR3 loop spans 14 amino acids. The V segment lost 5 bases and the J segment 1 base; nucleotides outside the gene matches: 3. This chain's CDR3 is CASSVGTGTDTQYF. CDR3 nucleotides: TGTGCCAGTAGTGTGGGGACAGGCACAGATACGCAGTATTTT.

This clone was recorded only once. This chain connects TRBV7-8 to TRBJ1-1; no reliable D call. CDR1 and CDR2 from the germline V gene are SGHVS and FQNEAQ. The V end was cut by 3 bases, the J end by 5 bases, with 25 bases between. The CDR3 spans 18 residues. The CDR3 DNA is TGTGCCAGCAGCTTCGGTTTCCGGGCCGATCAACCGAGGACTGAAGCTTTCTTT. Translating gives CASSFGFRADQPRTEAFF.

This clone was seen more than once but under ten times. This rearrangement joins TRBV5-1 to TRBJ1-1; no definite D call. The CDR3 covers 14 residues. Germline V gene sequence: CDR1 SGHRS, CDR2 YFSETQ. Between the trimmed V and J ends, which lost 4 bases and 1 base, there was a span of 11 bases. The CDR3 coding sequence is TGCGCCAGCAGCGGAACGGCAGGGAACACTGAAGCTTTCTTT. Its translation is CASSGTAGNTEAFF.

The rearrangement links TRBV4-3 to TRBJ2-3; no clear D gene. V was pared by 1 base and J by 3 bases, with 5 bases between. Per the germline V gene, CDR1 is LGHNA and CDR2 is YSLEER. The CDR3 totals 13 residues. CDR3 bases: TGCGCCAGCAGCCAAGTCCCAACAGATACGCAGTATTTT. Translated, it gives CASSQVPTDTQYF.

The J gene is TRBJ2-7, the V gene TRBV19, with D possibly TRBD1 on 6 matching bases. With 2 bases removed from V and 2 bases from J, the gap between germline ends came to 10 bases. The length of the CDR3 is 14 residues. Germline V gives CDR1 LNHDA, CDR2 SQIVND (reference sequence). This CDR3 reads CASSITGSPYEQYF. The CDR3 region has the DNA TGTGCCAGTAGTATAACAGGGAGTCCCTACGAGCAGTACTTC. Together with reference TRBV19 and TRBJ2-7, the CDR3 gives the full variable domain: DGGITQSPKYLFRKEGQNVTLSCEQNLNHDAMYWYRQDPGQGLRLIYYSQIVNDFQKGDIAEGYSVSREKKESFPLTVTSAQKNPTAFYLCASSITGSPYEQYFGPGTRLTVT.

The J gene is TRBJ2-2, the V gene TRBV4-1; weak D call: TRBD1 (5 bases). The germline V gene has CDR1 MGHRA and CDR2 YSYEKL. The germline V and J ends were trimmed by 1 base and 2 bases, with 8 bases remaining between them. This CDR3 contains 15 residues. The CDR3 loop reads CASSQAQGNTGELFF. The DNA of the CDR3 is TGCGCCAGCAGCCAAGCCCAGGGCAACACCGGGGAGCTGTTTTTT.

Written as DNA, the CDR3 is TGTGCCAGCTCATCCATCCAGGGTGGGAACACTGAAGCTTTCTTT. Amino acid sequence: CASSSIQGGNTEAFF. The chain has TRBV18 and TRBJ1-1, with D maybe TRBD1 (5 bases). CDR1 is KGHSH, CDR2 LQKENI, per germline. This CDR3 contains 15 residues. Trimming removed 5 bases at V and 1 base at J, with 14 bases between.

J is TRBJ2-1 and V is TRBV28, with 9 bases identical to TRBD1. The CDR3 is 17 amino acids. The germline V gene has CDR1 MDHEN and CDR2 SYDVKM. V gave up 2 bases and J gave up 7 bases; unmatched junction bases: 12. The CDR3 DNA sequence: TGTGCCAGCAGTTTACTGACAGGGGGGATTACAAGGAATGAGCAGTTCTTC. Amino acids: CASSLLTGGITRNEQFF.

The CDR3 loop is CATSRTGQKDEKLFF. CDR3 bases: TGTGCCACCAGCAGGACGGGACAGAAAGATGAAAAACTGTTTTTT. The V call is TRBV15, the J call TRBJ1-4; the match to TRBD1 covers 7 bases. V gave up 3 bases and J gave up 6 bases; unmatched junction bases: 7. The CDR3 sequence is 15 residues long. Germline CDR1 LNHNV, CDR2 YYDKDF (reference sequence).

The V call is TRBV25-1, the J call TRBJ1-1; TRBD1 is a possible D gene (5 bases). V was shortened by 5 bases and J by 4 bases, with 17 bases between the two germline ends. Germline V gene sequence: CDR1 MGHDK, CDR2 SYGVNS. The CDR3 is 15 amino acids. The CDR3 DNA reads TGTGCCAGCAGTCGCAGAGGGGATAAGGGCACTGAAGCTTTCTTT. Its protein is CASSRRGDKGTEAFF.

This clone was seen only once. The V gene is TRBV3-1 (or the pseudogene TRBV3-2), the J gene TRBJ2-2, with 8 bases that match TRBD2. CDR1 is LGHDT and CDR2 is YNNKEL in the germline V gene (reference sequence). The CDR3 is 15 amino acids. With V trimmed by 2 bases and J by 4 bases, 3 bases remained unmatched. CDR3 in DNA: TGTGCCAGCAGCCAAACCGGGACTAGCACCGGGGAGCTGTTTTTT. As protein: CASSQTGTSTGELFF.

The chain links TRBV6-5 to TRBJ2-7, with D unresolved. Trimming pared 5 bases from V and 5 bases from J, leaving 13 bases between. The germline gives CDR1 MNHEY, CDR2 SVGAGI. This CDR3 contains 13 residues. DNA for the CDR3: TGTGCCAGCAGTATCAAGGGCGACCACGAGCAGTACTTC. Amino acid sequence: CASSIKGDHEQYF.

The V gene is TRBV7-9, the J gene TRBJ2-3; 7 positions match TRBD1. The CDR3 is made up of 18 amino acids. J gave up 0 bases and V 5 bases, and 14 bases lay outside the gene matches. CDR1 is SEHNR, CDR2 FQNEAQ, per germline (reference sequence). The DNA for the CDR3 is TGTGCCAGCAGCCTTTACAGGGGTCTCCTCCCTAGCACAGATACGCAGTATTTT. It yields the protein CASSLYRGLLPSTDTQYF.

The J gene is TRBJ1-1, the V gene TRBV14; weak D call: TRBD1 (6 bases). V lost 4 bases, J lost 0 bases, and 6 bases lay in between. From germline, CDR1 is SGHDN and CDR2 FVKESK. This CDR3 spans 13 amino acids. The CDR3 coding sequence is TGTGCCAGCAGCCGGACAGTGAACACTGAAGCTTTCTTT. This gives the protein CASSRTVNTEAFF.

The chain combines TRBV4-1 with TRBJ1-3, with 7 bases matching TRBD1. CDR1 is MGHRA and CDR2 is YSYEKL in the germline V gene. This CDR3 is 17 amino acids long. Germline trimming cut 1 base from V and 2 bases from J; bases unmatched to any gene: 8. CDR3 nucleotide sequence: TGCGCCAGCAGCCAAGTGGGGACAGCCAATACTGGAAACACCATATATTTT. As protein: CASSQVGTANTGNTIYF.

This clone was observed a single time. The CDR3 sequence is CASSFNRLEQYF. CDR3 bases: TGTGCCAGCAGTTTCAACAGGCTAGAGCAGTACTTC. The chain uses TRBV28 and TRBJ2-7; D possibly corresponds to TRBD1 (5 bases). The V gene lost 3 bases and the J gene lost 7 bases, with 10 bases spanning the gap. The CDR3 covers 12 residues. The germline V gene has CDR1 MDHEN and CDR2 SYDVKM. Based on the CDR3 plus reference TRBV28 and TRBJ2-7, the full variable domain is DVKVTQSSRYLVKRTGEKVFLECVQDMDHENMFWYRQDPGLGLRLIYFSYDVKMKEKGDIPEGYSVSREKKERFSLILESASTNQTSMYLCASSFNRLEQYFGPGTRLTVT.

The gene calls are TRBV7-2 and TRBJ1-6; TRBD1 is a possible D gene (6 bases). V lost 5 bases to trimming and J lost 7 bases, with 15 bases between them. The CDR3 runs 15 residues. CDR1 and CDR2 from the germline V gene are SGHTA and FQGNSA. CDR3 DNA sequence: TGTGCCAGCAGCCGTGGGTTGCAGGGGAATTCACCCCTCCACTTT. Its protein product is CASSRGLQGNSPLHF.

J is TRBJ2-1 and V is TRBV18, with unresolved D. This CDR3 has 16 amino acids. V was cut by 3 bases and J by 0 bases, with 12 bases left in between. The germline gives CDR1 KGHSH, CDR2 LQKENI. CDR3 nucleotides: TGTGCCAGCTCACCGGTCGACTCGACCTCCTACAATGAGCAGTTCTTC. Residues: CASSPVDSTSYNEQFF.

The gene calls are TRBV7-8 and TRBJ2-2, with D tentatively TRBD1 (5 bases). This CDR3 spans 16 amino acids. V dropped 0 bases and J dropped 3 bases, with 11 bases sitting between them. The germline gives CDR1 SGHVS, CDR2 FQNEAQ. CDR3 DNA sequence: TGTGCCAGCAGCTTAGCGCACAGGCGTGACACCGGGGAGCTGTTTTTT. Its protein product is CASSLAHRRDTGELFF. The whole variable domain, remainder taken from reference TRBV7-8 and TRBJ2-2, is GAGVSQSPRYKVAKRGQDVALRCDPISGHVSLFWYQQALGQGPEFLTYFQNEAQLDKSGLPSDRFFAERPEGSVSTLKIQRTQQEDSAVYLCASSLAHRRDTGELFFGEGSRLTVL.

CDR3 sequence reads: CASSHDGRNTEAFF. The CDR3 region has the DNA TGTGCCAGCAGCCATGACGGACGGAACACTGAAGCTTTCTTT. The chain has TRBV6-2 or TRBV6-3 and TRBJ1-1; D not resolved. The ends were cut back, 6 bases at V and 1 base at J, with 12 bases in the middle. Germline CDR1 and CDR2: MNHEY and SVGEGT. There are 14 residues in the CDR3.

The CDR3 DNA sequence: TGTGCCAGCGTCAGACTAGCGGGGACCTACAATGAGCAGTTCTTC. Protein: CASVRLAGTYNEQFF. The V call is TRBV7-6, the J call TRBJ2-1; 11 bases align to TRBD2. The CDR3 runs 15 residues. The ends lost 8 bases at V and 2 bases at J; junction bases unmatched: 5. Germline V lookup: CDR1 SGHVS, CDR2 FNYEAQ.

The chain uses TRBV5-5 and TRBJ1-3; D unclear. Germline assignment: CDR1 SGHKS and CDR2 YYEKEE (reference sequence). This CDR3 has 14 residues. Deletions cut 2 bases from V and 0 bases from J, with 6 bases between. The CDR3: CASSFDHSGNTIYF. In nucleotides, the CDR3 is TGTGCCAGCAGCTTTGATCACTCTGGAAACACCATATATTTT.